This T cell receptor beta chain was sequenced for a study of resident and recirculating memory T cells in vitiligo. Looking at the study overall: Samples were epidermis from two lesional and two nonlesional sites, plus PBMCs.

Method: immunoSEQ multiplex PCR; TCRdb's copy keeps in-frame clones and lacks some. The repertoire holds tens of thousands of clones, with under 95% as singletons. Stability required unchanged lesions during the previous 6 months. No patient showed confetti depigmentation, a clinical sign of active disease. Patients had received no treatment within the previous three months. In germline, CDR1 is MNHNS, CDR2 SASEGT. V dropped 10 bases and J dropped 1 base, with 14 bases sitting between them. The CDR3 loop spans 13 amino acids. Input material: blood. The sequence came from a male donor with vitiligo. The V gene is TRBV6-1, the J gene TRBJ2-7; a possible D gene is TRBD1 (6 bases). CDR3 residues: CATSPGESYEQYF. In DNA form, the CDR3 reads TGTGCCACCTCCCCAGGGGAGTCCTACGAGCAGTACTTC.